This T cell receptor beta chain originates from a study of breast tumors, draining lymph nodes, adjacent tissues. Broader study findings: Tumor T cell lymph node origin was a supported hypothesis, not proven. Data fit most tumor T cells coming from lymph node, expanding in tumor. Tumor and nontumor repertoires were significantly more similar in luminal-like than in basal-like breast cancer. Compared with lymph nodes, tumors were less diverse; compared with nontumor tissue, more.

The lymph nodes were axillary draining lymph nodes from breast cancer patients. TCRdb processed the multiplex PCR reads anew with MiXCR; each CDR3 protein has one entry. The table records about 140,000 distinct CDR3 sequences, around a third of them present only once. The CDR3 loop spans 13 amino acids. Germline CDR1 reads SGHTA; CDR2 reads FQGNSA. Trimming removed 4 bases at V and 11 bases at J, with 17 bases between. This clonotype came up many times. The antigen is not known. This rearrangement joins TRBV7-2 to TRBJ2-5; D is perhaps TRBD1 (6 bases). Source material: axillary lymph node tissue. The receptor was isolated from a female donor with breast cancer. Some clones in this sample may be carry-over from other donors' samples. The CDR3 DNA is TGTGCCAGCAGCTCCGAACGGACAGCCGCTCAGTACTTC. Encoded protein: CASSSERTAAQYF.